The 8 T cell receptor beta chains presented below share a single source sample, sequenced in a study of cytomegalovirus exposure and HLA in healthy donors. The study ran its PCR with 60 Vbeta and 13 Jbeta primers. The repertoire was sequenced with immunoSEQ multiplex PCR; TCRdb's copy has only in-frame clones and lacks some. The repertoire holds around 99,000 clones, with 82% as singletons. Sequenced: PBMCs. The origin of the receptors is a man aged 25-45 years in good health and CMV-seropositive.

About this clone itself: The junction and the germline gene differ at one end; a read error may be behind it. The chain has TRBV5-1 and TRBJ2-7; D gene ambiguous. The CDR3 has 13 residues. Germline CDR1 reads SGHRS; CDR2 reads YFSETQ. The CDR3 DNA is TGCGCCGGCAGCTCCCCGAGCTCCTACGAGCAGTACTTC. It codes for CAGSSPSSYEQYF.

This chain links TRBV2 with TRBJ2-3; TRBD2 matches at 8 bases. Germline CDR1 SNHLY, CDR2 FYNNEI. This CDR3 region has 17 residues. V lost 4 bases, J lost 4 bases, and 13 bases stayed unmatched. The CDR3 reads CASSAPRGGLQSDTQYF. For the CDR3, the DNA is TGTGCCAGCAGTGCCCCTCGGGGGGGCCTTCAGTCAGATACGCAGTATTTT.

This chain links TRBV10-1 with TRBJ2-7; D is perhaps TRBD2 (6 bases). This CDR3 has 14 amino acids. Germline loops: CDR1 WNHNN, CDR2 SYGVQD (reference sequence). V lost 2 bases, J lost 2 bases, and 10 bases lay in between. CDR3 amino acids: CASSEGTVAYEQYF. The DNA for the CDR3 is TGCGCCAGCAGTGAGGGGACTGTAGCCTACGAGCAGTACTTC.

The CDR3 region is CASSLRSSFTIPTGELFF. For the CDR3, the DNA is TGCGCCAGCAGCTTGAGAAGCTCGTTTACCATTCCCACCGGGGAGCTGTTTTTT. The V and J genes are TRBV5-1 and TRBJ2-2; no reliable D call. The CDR3 loop spans 18 amino acids. Germline values: CDR1 SGHRS, CDR2 YFSETQ. V lost 1 base to trimming and J lost 4 bases, with 20 bases between them.

This clone has a handful of counts. The rearrangement uses TRBV9 and TRBJ1-1; D may be TRBD1 (6 bases). V lost 3 bases and J lost 10, with 16 bases in between. The CDR3 covers 13 residues. Germline V lookup: CDR1 SGDLS, CDR2 YYNGEE. The CDR3 bases are TGTGCCAGCAGCGACCAACAGGGAGTTAGAGCTTTCTTT. Amino acid sequence: CASSDQQGVRAFF. The variable domain in full, completed from reference TRBV9 and TRBJ1-1, reads DSGVTQTPKHLITATGQRVTLRCSPRSGDLSVYWYQQSLDQGLQFLIQYYNGEERAKGNILERFSAQQFPDLHSELNLSSLELGDSALYFCASSDQQGVRAFFGQGTRLTVV.

A note on this clone: Mismatch with germline at one junction end may stem from a read error. V usage is TRBV5-1 and J usage is TRBJ2-4, with D tentatively TRBD1 (7 bases). The CDR3 is 16 residues long. Germline V gene lookup returns CDR1 SGHRS and CDR2 YFSETQ. The CDR3 DNA sequence: TGCGCCAGCAGCAGCTCGACAGGGACTGTCAAAAACAGTCAGTACTTC. Protein: CASSSSTGTVKNSQYF. The full variable domain, rest sourced from reference TRBV5-1 and TRBJ2-4, is KAGVTQTPRYLIKTRGQQVTLSCSPISGHRSVSWYQQTPGQGLQFLFEYFSETQRNKGNFPGRFSGRQFSNSRSEMNVSTLELGDSALYLCASSSSTGTVKNSQYFGAGTRLSVL.

The rearrangement uses TRBV5-1 and TRBJ1-2, with 8 bases matching TRBD1. Germline V gene data show CDR1 as SGHRS and CDR2 as YFSETQ. J lost 0 bases, V lost 4 bases, and 5 bases had no gene match. The CDR3 loop spans 15 amino acids. This CDR3 is CASSMDRAANYGYTF. Here the CDR3 DNA reads TGCGCCAGCAGCATGGACAGGGCCGCTAACTATGGCTACACCTTC. The full variable domain, its missing parts supplied by reference TRBV5-1 and TRBJ1-2, is KAGVTQTPRYLIKTRGQQVTLSCSPISGHRSVSWYQQTPGQGLQFLFEYFSETQRNKGNFPGRFSGRQFSNSRSEMNVSTLELGDSALYLCASSMDRAANYGYTFGSGTRLTVV.

This sequence joins TRBV2 and TRBJ2-3, with TRBD2 as a possible D gene (7 bases). The CDR3 extends over 17 amino acids. The V end lost 3 bases, the J end lost 5 bases, and 21 bases lay between the germline ends. Germline V gene data show CDR1 as SNHLY and CDR2 as FYNNEI. CDR3 in DNA: TGTGCCAGCAGTGAGGGCGGGGGCCGCCCCCCGAAAGATACGCAGTATTTT. Translated, it gives CASSEGGGRPPKDTQYF.